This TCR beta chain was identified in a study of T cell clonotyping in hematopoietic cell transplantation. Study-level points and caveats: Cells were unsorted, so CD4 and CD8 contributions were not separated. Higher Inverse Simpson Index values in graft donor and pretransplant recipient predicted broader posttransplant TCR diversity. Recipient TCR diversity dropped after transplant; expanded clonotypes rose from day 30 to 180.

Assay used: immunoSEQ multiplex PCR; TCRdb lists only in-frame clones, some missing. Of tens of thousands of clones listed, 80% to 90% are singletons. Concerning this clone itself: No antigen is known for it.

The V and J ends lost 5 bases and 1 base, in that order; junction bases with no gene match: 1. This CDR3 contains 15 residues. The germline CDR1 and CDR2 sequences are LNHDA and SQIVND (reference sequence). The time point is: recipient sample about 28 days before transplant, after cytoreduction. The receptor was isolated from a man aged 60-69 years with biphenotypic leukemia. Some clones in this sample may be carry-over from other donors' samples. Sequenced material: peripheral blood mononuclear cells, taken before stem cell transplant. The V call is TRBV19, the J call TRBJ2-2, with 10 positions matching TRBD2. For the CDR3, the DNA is TGTGCCAGTAGTTGGACTAGCGGGAACACCGGGGAGCTGTTTTTT. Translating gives CASSWTSGNTGELFF.